This record looks at one TCR beta chain sequence and its context. The data are from a study of blood T cells in healthy people across ages. Primed by a sample-barcoded 5' primer and a J-beta primer mix, a second PCR proceeded for 7 to 11 cycles. Each cDNA molecule, via a template-switch adaptor with 12 random nucleotides, was tagged. TCRdb passed the 5' RACE reads through MiXCR, listing each CDR3 protein once. The sample shows 600,000 or so distinct CDR3 sequences, around 31% of them seen only once. Looked up from germline, CDR1 is MNHNS and CDR2 is SASEGT. V lost 5 bases and J lost 7, with 14 bases in between. The CDR3 spans 13 residues.

This receptor was identified in a woman older than 75 in good health. The rearrangement uses TRBV6-1 and TRBJ1-2; D is possibly TRBD1 (6 bases). The sequenced material came from blood. This CDR3 is CASSPRQDGGYTF. The DNA of the CDR3 is TGTGCCAGCAGTCCCCGACAGGACGGTGGCTACACCTTC.